This T cell receptor (beta chain) emerged from a study of spatial heterogeneity in lung cancer. For the study at large: The study sequenced follow-up PBMC samples when they were available, at a median of roughly 24 months after resection.

Specified time point: blood at routine non-recurrence follow-up after resection. Whole RNA, isolated from tumor, nontumor lung or frozen PBMC, was sequenced without prior sorting. This clonotype was observed a few times. A unique molecular identifier was attached to every TCR cDNA molecule. MiXCR, run by TCRdb on the 5' RACE reads, gives a single entry per CDR3 protein. The sample lists approximately 100,000 distinct CDR3 sequences; 19% were seen once. The V end was cut by 0 bases, the J end by 15 bases, with 19 bases between. Germline lookup yields CDR1 SGHRS and CDR2 YFSETQ. The CDR3 spans 15 residues.

This clonotype was obtained from a male donor with early-stage non-small cell lung cancer. The chain uses TRBV5-1 and TRBJ1-6, with D tentatively TRBD1 (5 bases). The sample consisted of PBMCs, taken at follow-up. DNA of the CDR3: TGCGCCAGCAGCTTGGCCGGGACGGCCTCAGGGAACCTCCACTTT. It translates to CASSLAGTASGNLHF.